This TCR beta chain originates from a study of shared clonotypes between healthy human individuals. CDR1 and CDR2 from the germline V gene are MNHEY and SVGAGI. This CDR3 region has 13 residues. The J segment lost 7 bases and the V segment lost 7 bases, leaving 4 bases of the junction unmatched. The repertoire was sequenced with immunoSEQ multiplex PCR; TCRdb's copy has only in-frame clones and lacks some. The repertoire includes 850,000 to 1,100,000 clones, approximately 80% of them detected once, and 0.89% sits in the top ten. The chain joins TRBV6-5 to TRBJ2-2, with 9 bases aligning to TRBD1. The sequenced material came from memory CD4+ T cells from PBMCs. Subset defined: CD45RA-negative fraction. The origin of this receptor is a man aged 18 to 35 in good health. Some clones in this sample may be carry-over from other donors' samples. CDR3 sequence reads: CASNRQGVGELFF. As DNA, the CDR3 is TGTGCCAGCAATAGACAGGGGGTCGGGGAGCTGTTTTTT.